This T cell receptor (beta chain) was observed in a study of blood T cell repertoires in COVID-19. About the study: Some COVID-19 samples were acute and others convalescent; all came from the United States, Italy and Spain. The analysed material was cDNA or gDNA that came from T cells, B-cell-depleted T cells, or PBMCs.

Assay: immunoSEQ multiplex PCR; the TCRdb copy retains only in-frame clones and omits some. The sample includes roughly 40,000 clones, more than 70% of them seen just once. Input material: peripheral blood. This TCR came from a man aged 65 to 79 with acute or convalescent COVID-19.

CDR3 protein: CASRASMLRGDYNYGYTF. The CDR3 region has the DNA TGTGCCAGCAGGGCGTCCATGTTAAGAGGTGATTATAACTATGGCTACACCTTC. The rearrangement uses TRBV2 and TRBJ1-2, with D unresolved. CDR1 is SNHLY, CDR2 FYNNEI, per germline. The CDR3 length is 18 residues. Between the trimmed V and J ends, which lost 6 bases and 1 base, there was a span of 24 bases. Filled out from reference TRBV2 and TRBJ1-2, the complete variable domain reads EPEVTQTPSHQVTQMGQEVILRCVPISNHLYFYWYRQILGQKVEFLVSFYNNEISEKSEIFDDQFSVERPDGSNFTLKIRSTKLEDSAMYFCASRASMLRGDYNYGYTFGSGTRLTVV.